The clone carrying this TCR beta chain was counted between two and nine times. Its antigen is currently unknown. A universal primer site was added by template switching, and unique molecular identifiers were carried by the cDNA. TCRdb re-called the 5' RACE reads through MiXCR, storing one row per CDR3 protein. The data contain hundreds of thousands of distinct CDR3 sequences, roughly 12% of them singletons. The data were obtained in a study of identical twins. Study results and caveats: Memory repertoires showed no such pattern, whereas abundant cord blood beta clonotypes carried fewer insertions.

The germline V and J ends were trimmed by 0 bases and 8 bases, with 4 bases remaining between them. CDR3 length: 11 residues. Germline V gene lookup returns CDR1 LGHNA and CDR2 YNFKEQ. This same sample was also part of a study on yellow fever vaccine responses in identical twins. That report adds: As reported, the vaccine T cell response of twins seemed partly convergent and partly personalized.

Sequenced input: CD8+ T cells sorted from blood. This clonotype was obtained from a woman between 18 and 30 years old in good health. This rearrangement joins TRBV4-2 to TRBJ1-2; D not resolved. Here the CDR3 DNA reads TGTGCCAGCAGCCAAGATGGGGGCTACACCTTC. It specifies CASSQDGGYTF.